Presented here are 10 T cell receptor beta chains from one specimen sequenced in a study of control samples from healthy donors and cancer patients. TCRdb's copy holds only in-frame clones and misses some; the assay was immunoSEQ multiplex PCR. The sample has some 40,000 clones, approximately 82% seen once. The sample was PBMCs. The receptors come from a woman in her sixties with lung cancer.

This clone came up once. CDR3 residues: CAISAEEHTYGYTF. CDR3 nucleotide sequence: TGTGCCATCAGTGCGGAGGAGCACACCTATGGCTACACCTTC. The rearrangement links TRBV10-3 to TRBJ1-2, with D hard to call. CDR1 is ENHRY, CDR2 SYGVKD, per germline. Trimming shortened V by 4 bases and J by 4 bases, and 13 bases separated the two germline ends. The CDR3 is 14 amino acids.

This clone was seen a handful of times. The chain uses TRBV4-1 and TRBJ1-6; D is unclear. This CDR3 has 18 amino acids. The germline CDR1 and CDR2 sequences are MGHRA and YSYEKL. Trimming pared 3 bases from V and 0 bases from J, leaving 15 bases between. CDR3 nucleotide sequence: TGCGCCAGCAGCCACGGGAGGCCGACTCGCTCCTATAATTCACCCCTCCACTTT. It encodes CASSHGRPTRSYNSPLHF.

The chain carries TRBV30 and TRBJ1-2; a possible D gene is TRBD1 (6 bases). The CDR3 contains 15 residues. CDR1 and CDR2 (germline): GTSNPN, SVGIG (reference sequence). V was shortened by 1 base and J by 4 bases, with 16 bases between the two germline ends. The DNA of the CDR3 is TGTGCCTGGAGTGCTGGGGGCGGGAGCCCCTATGGCTACACCTTC. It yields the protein CAWSAGGGSPYGYTF.

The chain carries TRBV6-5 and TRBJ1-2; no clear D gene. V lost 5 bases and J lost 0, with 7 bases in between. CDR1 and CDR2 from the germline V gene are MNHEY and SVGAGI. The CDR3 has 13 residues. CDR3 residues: CASSPKANYGYTF. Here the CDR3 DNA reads TGTGCCAGCAGTCCCAAAGCTAACTATGGCTACACCTTC.

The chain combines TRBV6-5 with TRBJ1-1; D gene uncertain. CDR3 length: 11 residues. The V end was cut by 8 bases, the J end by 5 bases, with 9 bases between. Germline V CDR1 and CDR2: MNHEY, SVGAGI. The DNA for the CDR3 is TGTGCCAGCGGAGGAGGGACTGAAGCTTTCTTT. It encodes CASGGGTEAFF.

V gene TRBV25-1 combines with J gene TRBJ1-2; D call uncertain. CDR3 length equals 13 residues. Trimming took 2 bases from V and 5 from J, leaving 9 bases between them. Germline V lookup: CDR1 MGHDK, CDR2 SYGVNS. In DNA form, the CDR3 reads TGTGCCAGCAGTGAAGGGTACCGGTATGGCTACACCTTC. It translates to CASSEGYRYGYTF.

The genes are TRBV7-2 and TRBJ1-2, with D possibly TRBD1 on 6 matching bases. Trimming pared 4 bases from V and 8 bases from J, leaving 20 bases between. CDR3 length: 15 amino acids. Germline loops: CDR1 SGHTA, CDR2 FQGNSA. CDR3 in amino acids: CASSSSGQQDQGYTF. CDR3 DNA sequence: TGTGCCAGCAGCTCATCAGGACAGCAGGATCAGGGCTACACCTTC.

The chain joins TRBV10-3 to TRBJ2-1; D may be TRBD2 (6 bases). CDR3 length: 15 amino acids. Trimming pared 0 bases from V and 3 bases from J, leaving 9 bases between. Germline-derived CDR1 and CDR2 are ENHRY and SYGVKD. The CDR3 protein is CAISESIGGYNEQFF. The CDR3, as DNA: TGTGCCATCAGTGAGTCGATCGGGGGCTACAATGAGCAGTTCTTC.

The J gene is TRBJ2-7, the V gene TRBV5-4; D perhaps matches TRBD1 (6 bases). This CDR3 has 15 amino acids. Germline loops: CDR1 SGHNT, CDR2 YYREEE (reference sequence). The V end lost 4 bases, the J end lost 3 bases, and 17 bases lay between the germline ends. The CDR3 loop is CASSHQRGNVYEQYF. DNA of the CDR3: TGTGCCAGCAGCCACCAAAGGGGGAACGTCTACGAGCAGTACTTC.

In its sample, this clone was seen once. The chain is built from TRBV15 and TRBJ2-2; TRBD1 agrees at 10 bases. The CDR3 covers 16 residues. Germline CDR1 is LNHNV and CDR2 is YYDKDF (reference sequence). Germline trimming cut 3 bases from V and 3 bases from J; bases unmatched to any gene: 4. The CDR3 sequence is CATSSFGQGDTGELFF. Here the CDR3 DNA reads TGTGCCACCAGCAGCTTCGGACAGGGGGACACCGGGGAGCTGTTTTTT.